The 20 T cell receptor beta chains below come from one sample, sequenced in a study of blood T cell repertoires in COVID-19. Clones were sequenced by immunoSEQ multiplex PCR, and TCRdb holds only the in-frame ones, with some missing. The sample consists of 37,000 or so clones, 89% of them appearing once. Sequenced sample: peripheral blood. These receptors originate from a human donor in a cohort sampled during active COVID-19.

The rearrangement uses TRBV19 and TRBJ1-4; D gene uncertain. The V end was cut by 5 bases, the J end by 7 bases, with 14 bases between. In germline, CDR1 is LNHDA, CDR2 SQIVND (reference sequence). This CDR3 contains 14 residues. CDR3 in DNA: TGTGCCAGTAGTGTCAGGTCACCCGGTGAAAAACTGTTTTTT. This codes for CASSVRSPGEKLFF.

V gene TRBV29-1 combines with J gene TRBJ1-1; the D gene is possibly TRBD1 (6 bases). This CDR3 has 13 amino acids. The V and J ends lost 2 bases and 0 bases respectively, with 7 bases between them. Germline lookup yields CDR1 SQVTM and CDR2 ANQGSEA. The CDR3 here is CSVEQGMNTEAFF. CDR3 nucleotides: TGCAGCGTTGAACAGGGGATGAACACTGAAGCTTTCTTT.

This clone has just a few counts. The V call is TRBV18, the J call TRBJ1-4, with 7 bases matching TRBD1. V lost 4 bases to trimming and J lost 3 bases; unmatched junction nucleotides: 2. The CDR3 is made up of 14 amino acids. Germline CDR1 is KGHSH and CDR2 is LQKENI. CDR3 loop: CASSLGTANEKLFF. DNA for the CDR3: TGTGCCAGCTCACTCGGGACAGCTAATGAAAAACTGTTTTTT.

This chain uses TRBV9 with TRBJ2-7, with 7 positions matching TRBD2. Germline V CDR1 and CDR2: SGDLS, YYNGEE. This CDR3 region has 17 residues. J was trimmed by 2 bases and V by 4 bases; bases with no gene match: 15. In nucleotides, the CDR3 is TGTGCCAGCAGCCCCCGATATCCAGGCGGGGGAACCTACGAGCAGTACTTC. This gives the protein CASSPRYPGGGTYEQYF.

This sequence joins TRBV30 and TRBJ2-1, with D possibly TRBD1 on 5 matching bases. The CDR3 runs 11 residues. Trimming stripped 2 bases from V and 12 bases from J, with 11 bases between. Germline V lookup: CDR1 GTSNPN, CDR2 SVGIG (reference sequence). The CDR3 protein is CAWSPQGMQFF. CDR3 DNA: TGTGCCTGGAGTCCGCAGGGAATGCAGTTCTTC.

V usage is TRBV7-2 and J usage is TRBJ2-7, with D possibly TRBD1 on 5 matching bases. The V gene's germline CDR1 is SGHTA and CDR2 FQGNSA. Trimming took 1 base from V and 5 from J, leaving 12 bases between them. This CDR3 is built from 14 residues. The CDR3 region is CASSLDARVHEQYF. The DNA of the CDR3 is TGTGCCAGCAGCTTAGACGCCAGGGTCCACGAGCAGTACTTC. Drawing the rest from reference TRBV7-2 and TRBJ2-7, the complete variable domain is GAGVSQSPSNKVTEKGKDVELRCDPISGHTALYWYRQSLGQGLEFLIYFQGNSAPDKSGLPSDRFSAERTGGSVSTLTIQRTQQEDSAVYLCASSLDARVHEQYFGPGTRLTVT.

The gene calls are TRBV5-4 and TRBJ2-3, with TRBD2 identical over 9 bases. Germline V gene lookup returns CDR1 SGHNT and CDR2 YYREEE (reference sequence). V gave up 3 bases and J gave up 0 bases; unmatched junction bases: 5. This CDR3 is 16 amino acids long. This CDR3 is CASSSGSGGSTDTQYF. In DNA, the CDR3 is TGTGCCAGCAGCTCCGGTAGCGGGGGTAGCACAGATACGCAGTATTTT.

The gene calls are TRBV18 and TRBJ2-1; 7 bases agree with TRBD1. The CDR3 covers 15 residues. Germline V gives CDR1 KGHSH, CDR2 LQKENI. V trimming: 3 bases; J trimming: 9 bases; junction bases outside the gene matches: 11. CDR3 coding DNA: TGTGCCAGCTCACCGGAACGCAGGGGGTTAGGTGAGCAGTTCTTC. Translation: CASSPERRGLGEQFF.

For the CDR3, the DNA is TGTGCCAGCAGCTTTGGCCAGGGTATAAGCAATCAGCCCCAGCATTTT. It encodes CASSFGQGISNQPQHF. The chain uses TRBV5-6 and TRBJ1-5; a weak D match, TRBD1 (5 bases). The length of the CDR3 is 16 residues. V gave up 2 bases and J gave up 1 base, with 13 bases separating them. The V gene's germline CDR1 is SGHDT and CDR2 YYEEEE.

This clone appeared once. The V and J genes are TRBV30 and TRBJ1-4, with D tentatively TRBD1 (5 bases). V lost 2 bases to trimming and J lost 8 bases, with 18 bases between them. The CDR3 totals 15 residues. Germline CDR1 reads GTSNPN; CDR2 reads SVGIG (reference sequence). CDR3 residues: CAWSITQGYEEKLFF. The CDR3 region has the DNA TGTGCCTGGAGTATCACTCAGGGATATGAGGAAAAACTGTTTTTT.

This clone was recorded once. The chain couples TRBV5-5 to TRBJ1-5; tentatively, D is TRBD1 (5 bases). V shed 4 bases and J shed 4 bases, with 12 bases lying between them. The germline V gene has CDR1 SGHKS and CDR2 YYEKEE (reference sequence). The CDR3 is 14 residues long. CDR3 DNA sequence: TGTGCCAGCAGCCGGGGCGGGGGAAATCAGCCCCAGCATTTT. Protein sequence: CASSRGGGNQPQHF.

This chain connects TRBV20-1 to TRBJ1-4; 7 bases line up with TRBD1. The germline V gene encodes CDR1 DFQATT and CDR2 SNEGSKA (reference sequence). This CDR3 has 14 residues. Trimming took 3 bases from V and 1 from J; bases not matched to a gene: 2. For the CDR3, the DNA is TGCAGTGCTAGTCCAGGGGGAACTAATGAAAAACTGTTTTTT. This gives the protein CSASPGGTNEKLFF.

This chain uses TRBV7-2 with TRBJ1-5, with TRBD1 as a possible D gene (5 bases). Deletions cut 5 bases from V and 6 bases from J, with 11 bases between. Germline V gene lookup returns CDR1 SGHTA and CDR2 FQGNSA. This CDR3 is 13 amino acids long. The CDR3 loop reads CASSPRGGQPQHF. The CDR3, as DNA: TGTGCCAGCAGCCCCCGGGGGGGTCAGCCCCAGCATTTT.

This clone was counted a few times. CDR3 in amino acids: CASKSHSSYEQYF. As DNA, the CDR3 is TGTGCCAGCAAATCCCATTCATCCTACGAGCAGTACTTC. The rearrangement joins TRBV6-5 to TRBJ2-7; D unresolved. The germline gives CDR1 MNHEY, CDR2 SVGAGI. V lost 7 bases to trimming and J lost 1 base, with 11 bases between them. The CDR3 length is 13 residues.

The chain uses TRBV18 and TRBJ2-4, with D perhaps TRBD2 (5 bases). CDR3 length equals 12 residues. Germline V gene data show CDR1 as KGHSH and CDR2 as LQKENI. V dropped 3 bases and J dropped 8 bases, with 8 bases sitting between them. The chain's CDR3 is CASSPSSDIQYF. The DNA of the CDR3 is TGTGCCAGCTCACCTAGTAGCGACATTCAGTACTTC. Full variable domain (remainder filled in from reference TRBV18 and TRBJ2-4): NAGVMQNPRHLVRRRGQEARLRCSPMKGHSHVYWYRQLPEEGLKFMVYLQKENIIDESGMPKERFSAEFPKEGPSILRIQQVVRGDSAAYFCASSPSSDIQYFGAGTRLSVL.

The V gene is TRBV5-1, the J gene TRBJ2-7; TRBD1 matches at 7 bases. Unmatched junction bases numbered 5, after V lost 5 bases and J lost 0 bases. The CDR3 has 14 amino acids. Germline V gene lookup returns CDR1 SGHRS and CDR2 YFSETQ. CDR3 loop: CASSSRTGSYEQYF. In nucleotides, the CDR3 is TGCGCCAGCAGTTCTAGGACAGGCTCCTACGAGCAGTACTTC. Based on the CDR3 plus reference TRBV5-1 and TRBJ2-7, the full variable domain is KAGVTQTPRYLIKTRGQQVTLSCSPISGHRSVSWYQQTPGQGLQFLFEYFSETQRNKGNFPGRFSGRQFSNSRSEMNVSTLELGDSALYLCASSSRTGSYEQYFGPGTRLTVT.

The gene calls are TRBV24-1 and TRBJ1-1, with unresolved D. V was clipped by 2 bases and J by 8 bases, with 11 bases between them. Per the germline V gene, CDR1 is KGHDR and CDR2 is SFDVKD. The CDR3 loop spans 13 amino acids. The CDR3 nucleotides read TGTGCCACCAGTGATTCTAACCGTCGGGAAGCTTTCTTT. Translated: CATSDSNRREAFF.

This chain uses TRBV7-9 with TRBJ1-1; a weak D match, TRBD1 (5 bases). Per germline, CDR1 SEHNR and CDR2 FQNEAQ (reference sequence). V lost 3 bases and J lost 1, with 9 bases in between. The CDR3 has 14 amino acids. The CDR3: CASSLAQENTEAFF. As DNA, the CDR3 is TGTGCCAGCAGCTTGGCACAGGAGAACACTGAAGCTTTCTTT.

The chain joins TRBV5-1 to TRBJ1-1; TRBD1 might be the D (5 bases). This CDR3 is 14 amino acids long. The germline CDR1 and CDR2 sequences are SGHRS and YFSETQ. Trimming removed 7 bases from V and 0 bases from J, with 13 bases in between. In nucleotides, the CDR3 is TGCGCCAGCGCGATATCAGGGATGAACACTGAAGCTTTCTTT. It encodes CASAISGMNTEAFF.

The chain combines TRBV5-1 with TRBJ2-7, with D possibly matching TRBD1 (7 bases). The CDR3 totals 16 residues. Germline V gives CDR1 SGHRS, CDR2 YFSETQ. V was trimmed by 0 bases and J by 1 base, leaving 14 bases between them. CDR3 bases: TGCGCCAGCAGCTTGGGCGCAGGGGGGTTATCCTACGAGCAGTACTTC. Its translation: CASSLGAGGLSYEQYF.